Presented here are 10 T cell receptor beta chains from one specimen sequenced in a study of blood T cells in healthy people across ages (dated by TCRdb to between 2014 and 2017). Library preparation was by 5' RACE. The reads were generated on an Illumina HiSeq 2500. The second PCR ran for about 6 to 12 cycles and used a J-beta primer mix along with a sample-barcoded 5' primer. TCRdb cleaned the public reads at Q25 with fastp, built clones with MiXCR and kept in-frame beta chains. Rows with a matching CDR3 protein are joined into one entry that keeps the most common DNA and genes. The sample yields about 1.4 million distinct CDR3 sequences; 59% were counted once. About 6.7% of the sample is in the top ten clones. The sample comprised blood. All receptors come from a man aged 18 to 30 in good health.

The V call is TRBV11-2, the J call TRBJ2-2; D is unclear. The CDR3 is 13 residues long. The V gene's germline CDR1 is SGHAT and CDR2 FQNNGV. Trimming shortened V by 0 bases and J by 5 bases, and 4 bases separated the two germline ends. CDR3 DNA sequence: TGTGCCAGCAGCTTAGACGGGACCGGGGAGCTGTTTTTT. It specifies CASSLDGTGELFF.

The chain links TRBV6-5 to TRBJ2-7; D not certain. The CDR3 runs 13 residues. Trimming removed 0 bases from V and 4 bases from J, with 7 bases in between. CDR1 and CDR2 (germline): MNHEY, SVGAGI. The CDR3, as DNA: TGTGCCAGCAGTTACTCCAGCTTTTACGAGCAGTACTTC. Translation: CASSYSSFYEQYF.

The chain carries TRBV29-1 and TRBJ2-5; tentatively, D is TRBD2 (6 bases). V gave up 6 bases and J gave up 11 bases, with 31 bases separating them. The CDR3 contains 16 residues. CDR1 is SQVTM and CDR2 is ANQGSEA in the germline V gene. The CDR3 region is CSVAGSIMSEYNEQYF. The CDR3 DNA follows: TGCAGCGTCGCGGGGAGCATTATGTCTGAGTACAATGAGCAGTACTTC.

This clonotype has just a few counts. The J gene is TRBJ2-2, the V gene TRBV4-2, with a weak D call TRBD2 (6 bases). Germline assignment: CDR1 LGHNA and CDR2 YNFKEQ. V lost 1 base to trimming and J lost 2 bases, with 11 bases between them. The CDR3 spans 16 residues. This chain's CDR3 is CASSQARDSNTGELFF. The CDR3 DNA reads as TGTGCCAGCAGCCAAGCGCGGGATTCCAACACCGGGGAGCTGTTTTTT.

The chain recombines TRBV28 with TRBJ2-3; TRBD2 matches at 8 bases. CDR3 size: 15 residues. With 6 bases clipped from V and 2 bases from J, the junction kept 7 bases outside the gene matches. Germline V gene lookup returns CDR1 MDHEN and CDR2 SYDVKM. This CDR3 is CASSERGPNTDTQYF. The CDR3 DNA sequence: TGTGCCAGCAGCGAGCGGGGGCCGAACACAGATACGCAGTATTTT. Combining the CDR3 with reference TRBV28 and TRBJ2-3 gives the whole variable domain DVKVTQSSRYLVKRTGEKVFLECVQDMDHENMFWYRQDPGLGLRLIYFSYDVKMKEKGDIPEGYSVSREKKERFSLILESASTNQTSMYLCASSERGPNTDTQYFGPGTRLTVL.

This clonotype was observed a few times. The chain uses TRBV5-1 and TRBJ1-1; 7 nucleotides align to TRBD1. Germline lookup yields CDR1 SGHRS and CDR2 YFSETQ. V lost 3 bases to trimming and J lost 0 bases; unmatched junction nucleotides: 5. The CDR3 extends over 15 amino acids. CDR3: CASSWEGQLNTEAFF. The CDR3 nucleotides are TGCGCCAGCAGCTGGGAGGGACAGTTGAACACTGAAGCTTTCTTT.

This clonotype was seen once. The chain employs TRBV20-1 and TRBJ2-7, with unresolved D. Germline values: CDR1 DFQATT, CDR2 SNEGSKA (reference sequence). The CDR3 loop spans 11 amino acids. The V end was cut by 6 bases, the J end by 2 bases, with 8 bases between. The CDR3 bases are TGCAGTGCCGCACCAACCTACGAGCAGTACTTC. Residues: CSAAPTYEQYF.

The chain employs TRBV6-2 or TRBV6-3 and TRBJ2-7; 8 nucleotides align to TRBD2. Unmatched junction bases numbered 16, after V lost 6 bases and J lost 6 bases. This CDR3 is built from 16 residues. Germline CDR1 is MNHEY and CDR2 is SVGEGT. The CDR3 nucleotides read TGTGCCAGCAGGTCACCCAGCGGGAGACTAGTAGGCGAGCAGTACTTC. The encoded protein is CASRSPSGRLVGEQYF.

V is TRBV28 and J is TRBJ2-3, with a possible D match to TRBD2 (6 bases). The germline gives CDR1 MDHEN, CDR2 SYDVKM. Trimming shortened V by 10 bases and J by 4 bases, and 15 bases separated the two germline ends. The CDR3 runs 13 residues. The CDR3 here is CATNLADADTQYF. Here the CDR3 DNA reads TGTGCCACCAATTTAGCGGATGCAGATACGCAGTATTTT.

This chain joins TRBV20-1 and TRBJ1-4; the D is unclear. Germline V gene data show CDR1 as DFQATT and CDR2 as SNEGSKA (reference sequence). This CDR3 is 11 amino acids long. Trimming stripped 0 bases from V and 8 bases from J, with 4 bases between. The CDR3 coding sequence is TGCAGTGCTAGAGAGAGGGAAAAACTGTTTTTT. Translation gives CSAREREKLFF.